These 21 T cell receptor beta chains were sequenced from one sample in a study of T cells in localized non-small cell lung cancer. Assay used: immunoSEQ multiplex PCR; TCRdb lists only in-frame clones, some missing. The profile shows around 21,000 clones, roughly 80% of them singletons. The sequencing here drew on peripheral blood, taken before any cancer treatment. The source is a man between 40 and 70 years old with stage I lung adenocarcinoma.

The gene calls are TRBV5-1 and TRBJ2-2; D possibly uses TRBD1 or TRBD2 (5 bases each). The V gene lost 4 bases and the J gene lost 4 bases, with 14 bases spanning the gap. The CDR3 covers 15 residues. Germline CDR1 reads SGHRS; CDR2 reads YFSETQ. The CDR3 sequence: CASSLGRPTTGELFF. Here the CDR3 DNA reads TGCGCCAGCAGCCTGGGACGACCGACCACCGGGGAGCTGTTTTTT.

The chain joins TRBV4-1 to TRBJ1-2; the D gene is possibly TRBD1 (5 bases). The CDR3 has 13 residues. The ends were cut back, 4 bases at V and 3 bases at J, with 9 bases in the middle. Germline CDR1 reads MGHRA; CDR2 reads YSYEKL. CDR3 nucleotide sequence: TGCGCCAGCAGCCCCCGGGGGGACTATGGCTACACCTTC. It encodes CASSPRGDYGYTF.

The J gene is TRBJ2-5, the V gene TRBV5-1; 7 bases map to TRBD1. After removal of 1 base from V and 2 bases from J, the junction contained 2 bases not matched to a gene. This CDR3 region has 14 residues. Germline V CDR1 and CDR2: SGHRS, YFSETQ. This CDR3 is CASSLNRGQETQYF. Here the CDR3 DNA reads TGCGCCAGCAGCTTGAACAGGGGTCAAGAGACCCAGTACTTC.

J is TRBJ2-7 and V is TRBV13, with TRBD2 matching over 11 bases. Per the germline V gene, CDR1 is PRHDT and CDR2 is FYEKMQ (reference sequence). Losses at the gene ends were 3 bases for V and 6 bases for J; bases not matched to a gene: 4. This CDR3 is 14 amino acids long. CDR3 in amino acids: CASSFGLAGTEQYF. CDR3 in DNA: TGTGCCAGCAGCTTTGGACTAGCGGGTACCGAGCAGTACTTC.

Concerning this clone itself: Other DNA sequences of this sample code for an identical CDR3. The genes are TRBV11-3 and TRBJ2-2; D possibly matches TRBD1 or TRBD2 (5 bases each). Germline V gives CDR1 SGHNT, CDR2 YENEEA. V dropped 2 bases and J dropped 6 bases, with 7 bases sitting between them. The CDR3 totals 13 residues. Here the CDR3 reads CASSLRDPGELFF. In nucleotides, the CDR3 is TGTGCCAGCAGCTTAAGGGACCCCGGGGAGCTGTTTTTT.

This sequence joins TRBV2 and TRBJ1-5; D not resolved. The CDR3 spans 15 residues. V dropped 6 bases and J dropped 4 bases, with 16 bases sitting between them. The germline V gene encodes CDR1 SNHLY and CDR2 FYNNEI. CDR3 in DNA: TGTGCCAGCAGCCTCGGGCCCCGAAGGAATCAGCCCCAGCATTTT. This sequence encodes CASSLGPRRNQPQHF. Full variable domain (remainder filled in from reference TRBV2 and TRBJ1-5): EPEVTQTPSHQVTQMGQEVILRCVPISNHLYFYWYRQILGQKVEFLVSFYNNEISEKSEIFDDQFSVERPDGSNFTLKIRSTKLEDSAMYFCASSLGPRRNQPQHFGDGTRLSIL.

This sequence joins TRBV6-1 and TRBJ2-1; TRBD2 agrees at 10 bases. V shed 4 bases, J shed 6 bases, and the junction held 3 bases outside the gene matches. Germline lookup yields CDR1 MNHNS and CDR2 SASEGT. CDR3 length: 14 amino acids. The CDR3 region has the DNA TGTGCCAGCAGTGTTGTAGCGGGGGGCAATGAGCAGTTCTTC. As protein: CASSVVAGGNEQFF.

This rearrangement joins TRBV7-9 to TRBJ2-2; no clear D gene. There are 11 residues in the CDR3. The germline gives CDR1 SEHNR, CDR2 FQNEAQ (reference sequence). V lost 5 bases to trimming and J lost 9 bases, with 7 bases between them. CDR3 DNA: TGTGCCAGCAGCCCCGCACGGGAGCTGTTTTTT. The encoded protein is CASSPARELFF. The full variable domain, completed using reference TRBV7-9 and TRBJ2-2, is DTGVSQNPRHKITKRGQNVTFRCDPISEHNRLYWYRQTLGQGPEFLTYFQNEAQLEKSRLLSDRFSAERPKGSFSTLEIQRTEQGDSAMYLCASSPARELFFGEGSRLTVL.

The V and J genes are TRBV11-1 and TRBJ1-1; TRBD1 might be the D (5 bases). Germline V CDR1 and CDR2: SGHAT, FQDESV (reference sequence). Trimming removed 3 bases from V and 0 bases from J, with 8 bases in between. The CDR3 has 14 residues. The CDR3 bases are TGTGCCAGCAGCTTGGGACGCCTGAACACTGAAGCTTTCTTT. It specifies CASSLGRLNTEAFF.

The chain employs TRBV5-4 and TRBJ2-2; D may match TRBD1 or TRBD2 (6 bases each). V was cut by 2 bases and J by 7 bases, with 15 bases left in between. Germline V CDR1 and CDR2: SGHNT, YYREEE (reference sequence). CDR3 size: 15 residues. CDR3 protein: CASSFGGERDGELFF. Here the CDR3 DNA reads TGTGCCAGCAGCTTCGGGGGCGAAAGAGACGGGGAGCTGTTTTTT.

This chain joins TRBV19 and TRBJ1-1; weak D call: TRBD1 (6 bases). V was shortened by 3 bases and J by 6 bases, with 11 bases between the two germline ends. The CDR3 totals 13 residues. The germline gives CDR1 LNHDA, CDR2 SQIVND (reference sequence). The DNA for the CDR3 is TGTGCCAGTAGTATCGTTGGGGGCTCTGAAGCTTTCTTT. This translates into CASSIVGGSEAFF.

This chain joins TRBV27 and TRBJ2-1; D may be TRBD2 (6 bases). This CDR3 has 17 residues. The germline V and J ends were trimmed by 7 bases and 0 bases, with 19 bases remaining between them. Germline V gene data show CDR1 as MNHEY and CDR2 as SMNVEV (reference sequence). The CDR3 spells CASIYSGDPLSYNEQFF. The CDR3 nucleotides read TGTGCCAGCATTTATAGCGGAGATCCCCTCTCCTACAATGAGCAGTTCTTC.

The genes are TRBV28 and TRBJ1-5; TRBD1 is a possible D gene (5 bases). CDR1 and CDR2 from the germline V gene are MDHEN and SYDVKM. The CDR3 has 14 residues. The ends were cut back, 3 bases at V and 3 bases at J, with 9 bases in the middle. CDR3 DNA sequence: TGTGCCAGCAGTTTGGGGGGGAACAATCAGCCCCAGCATTTT. Translation gives CASSLGGNNQPQHF.

The V and J genes are TRBV5-1 and TRBJ2-3; no clear D gene. V was cut by 4 bases and J by 3 bases, with 6 bases left in between. Germline V gene lookup returns CDR1 SGHRS and CDR2 YFSETQ. CDR3 size: 12 residues. Written as DNA, the CDR3 is TGCGCCAGCAGCCCTCAGACAGATACGCAGTATTTT. Translation gives CASSPQTDTQYF.

The chain uses TRBV2 and TRBJ2-7, with TRBD1 as a possible D gene (5 bases). The CDR3 is made up of 15 amino acids. From germline, CDR1 is SNHLY and CDR2 FYNNEI. Trimming took off 3 bases at V and 4 bases at J, with 16 bases between the two ends. This CDR3 is CASSEGSKGYYEQYF. DNA for the CDR3: TGTGCCAGCAGTGAGGGTTCGAAGGGGTATTACGAGCAGTACTTC.

CDR3 coding DNA: TGTGCCAGCAGTCCAGGGAACTATGGCTACACCTTC. Amino acid sequence: CASSPGNYGYTF. The chain is built from TRBV25-1 and TRBJ1-2; D may be TRBD1 (5 bases). The CDR3 has 12 amino acids. The V end was cut by 5 bases, the J end by 2 bases, with 6 bases between. Germline loops: CDR1 MGHDK, CDR2 SYGVNS.

The genes are TRBV7-9 and TRBJ1-4; D might be TRBD1 (6 bases). Germline values: CDR1 SEHNR, CDR2 FQNEAQ (reference sequence). This CDR3 spans 18 amino acids. Between the trimmed V and J ends, which lost 4 bases and 6 bases, there was a span of 24 bases. The CDR3, as DNA: TGTGCCAGCAGCTCCGTACAAAGAATGGGGGCGGGAGATGAAAAACTGTTTTTT. Translated: CASSSVQRMGAGDEKLFF.

CDR3 sequence reads: CASSWGRGAKLFF. CDR3 DNA: TGTGCCAGCAGCTGGGGGAGGGGCGCGAAACTGTTTTTT. The V gene is TRBV5-4, the J gene TRBJ1-4; D is possibly TRBD1 (5 bases). Germline V gene sequence: CDR1 SGHNT, CDR2 YYREEE (reference sequence). Trimming shortened V by 3 bases and J by 11 bases, and 14 bases separated the two germline ends. The CDR3 covers 13 residues.

The chain is built from TRBV5-1 and TRBJ2-2; 14 nucleotides align to TRBD2. Germline V gene sequence: CDR1 SGHRS, CDR2 YFSETQ. The CDR3 is 17 amino acids. Unmatched junction bases numbered 4, after V lost 4 bases and J lost 2 bases. The CDR3 sequence is CASSLGLAGANTGELFF. The CDR3, as DNA: TGCGCCAGCAGCCTGGGACTAGCGGGAGCCAACACCGGGGAGCTGTTTTTT.

V is TRBV7-8 and J is TRBJ1-2; D call uncertain. V was cut by 5 bases and J by 3 bases, with 13 bases left in between. The germline V gene has CDR1 SGHVS and CDR2 FQNEAQ. The CDR3 contains 14 residues. CDR3: CASSTIRRDYGYTF. The CDR3 DNA follows: TGTGCCAGCAGCACCATCCGACGGGACTATGGCTACACCTTC.

The chain joins TRBV4-2 to TRBJ1-1; TRBD1 might be the D (5 bases). This CDR3 contains 13 residues. From germline, CDR1 is LGHNA and CDR2 YNFKEQ. V was clipped by 2 bases and J by 1 base, with 5 bases between them. CDR3 nucleotide sequence: TGTGCCAGCAGCCAAACAGGGAACACTGAAGCTTTCTTT. Its translation is CASSQTGNTEAFF.